This TCR beta chain was captured in a study of blood T cell repertoires in COVID-19. Study summary: Donors in the United States, Italy and Spain gave samples during acute or convalescent COVID-19. Nucleic acid was either cDNA or gDNA, and it came from T cells, B-cell-depleted T cells, or PBMCs.

Germline CDR1 and CDR2: MNHEY and SMNVEV (reference sequence). V dropped 4 bases and J dropped 2 bases, with 11 bases sitting between them. This CDR3 spans 15 amino acids. In the authors' methods: Reference gene primer amplification gave nucleated cell count estimates. Profiled with immunoSEQ multiplex PCR; TCRdb holds only in-frame clones, not every one. V and J calls and clone size are given by that table; D and trimming were obtained from the DNA. The sample has 75,000 to 100,000 clones; 75% to 85% are singletons. This clone was seen only a few times. The sequenced sample consisted of peripheral blood. This TCR derives from a woman older than 75 with acute or convalescent COVID-19. The chain carries TRBV27 and TRBJ1-4, with D unresolved. For the CDR3, the DNA is TGTGCCAGCAGTTCGTCGACAATCACTAATGAAAAACTGTTTTTT. As protein: CASSSSTITNEKLFF.